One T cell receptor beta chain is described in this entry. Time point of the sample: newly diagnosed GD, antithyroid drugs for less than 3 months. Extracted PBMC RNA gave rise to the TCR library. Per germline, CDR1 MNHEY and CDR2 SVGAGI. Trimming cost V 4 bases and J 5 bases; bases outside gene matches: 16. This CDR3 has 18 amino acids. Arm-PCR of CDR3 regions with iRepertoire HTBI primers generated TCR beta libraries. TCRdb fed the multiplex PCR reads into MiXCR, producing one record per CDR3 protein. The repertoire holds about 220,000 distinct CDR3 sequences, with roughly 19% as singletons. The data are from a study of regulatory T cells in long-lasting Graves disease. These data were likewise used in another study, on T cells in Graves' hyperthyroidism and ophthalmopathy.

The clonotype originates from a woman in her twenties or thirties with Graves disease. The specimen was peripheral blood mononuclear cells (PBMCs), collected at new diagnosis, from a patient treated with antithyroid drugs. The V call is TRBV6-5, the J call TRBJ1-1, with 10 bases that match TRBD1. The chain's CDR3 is CASSFDRDRGYARTEAFF. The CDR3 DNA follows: TGTGCCAGCAGTTTCGACCGGGACAGGGGATACGCGAGGACTGAAGCTTTCTTT.